Sequencing of this T cell receptor beta chain was carried out in a study of glioma-infiltrating T cells. Findings of the study overall: Gliomas, especially low-grade, showed above-expected tissue-blood divergence; non-neoplastic patients showed below. Only very few CDR3 sequences appeared in both tissue and blood.

To note about this clonotype: Its cognate antigen is unknown. It is unclear where the CDR3 begins or ends on the DNA, so no DNA is shown, and the CDR3 is as TCRdb lists it.

Using RNA template, CDR3s of TCR alpha and beta were amplified with iRepertoire arm-PCR. Tissue mRNA or PBMC total RNA, roughly 100-400 ng, went into one-step reverse transcription and amplification. Via MiXCR, TCRdb re-called the multiplex PCR reads, giving one row per CDR3 protein. This sample yields approximately 100,000 distinct CDR3 sequences, of which less than 30% are seen a single time; 40% to 55% belongs to the top ten. Termini included, the CDR3 measures 19 amino acids. Germline CDR1 is MNHNY and CDR2 is SVGAGI (reference sequence). The sample consisted of glioma tissue, nonneoplastic brain tissue, or PBMCs (not recorded which). The clonotype originates from a human donor with low-grade glioma or glioblastoma, undergoing nonglioma brain surgery, or in good health (not recorded which). The J gene is TRBJ2-3, the V gene TRBV6-6; the D segment call TRBD1 is taken from the table without a DNA check. The CDR3 region is CASSIYLCSVGQSTDTQYF.